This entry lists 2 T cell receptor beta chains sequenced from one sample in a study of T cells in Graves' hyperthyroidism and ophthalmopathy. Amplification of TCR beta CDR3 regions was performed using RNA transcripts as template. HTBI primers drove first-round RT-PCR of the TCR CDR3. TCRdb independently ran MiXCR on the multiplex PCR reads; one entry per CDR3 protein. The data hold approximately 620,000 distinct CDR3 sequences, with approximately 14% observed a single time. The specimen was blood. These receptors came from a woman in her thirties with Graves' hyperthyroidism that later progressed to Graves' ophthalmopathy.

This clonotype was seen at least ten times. CDR3 sequence reads: CASSAPQGGQPQHF. For the CDR3, the DNA is TGTGCCAGCAGCGCCCCACAGGGAGGTCAGCCCCAGCATTTT. V and J are TRBV6-2 or TRBV6-3 and TRBJ1-5; a weak D match, TRBD1 (6 bases). Germline values: CDR1 MNHEY, CDR2 SVGEGT. This CDR3 is built from 14 residues. The V end was cut by 6 bases, the J end by 6 bases, with 15 bases between.

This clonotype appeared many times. CDR3 in amino acids: CASSLRTGAVYEQYF. The CDR3 DNA reads TGTGCCAGCAGTTTAAGGACAGGGGCCGTCTACGAGCAGTACTTC. V gene TRBV28 combines with J gene TRBJ2-7; TRBD1 matches 9 bases. Germline CDR1 and CDR2: MDHEN and SYDVKM. This CDR3 has 15 amino acids. V lost 2 bases to trimming and J lost 3 bases; unmatched junction nucleotides: 5.